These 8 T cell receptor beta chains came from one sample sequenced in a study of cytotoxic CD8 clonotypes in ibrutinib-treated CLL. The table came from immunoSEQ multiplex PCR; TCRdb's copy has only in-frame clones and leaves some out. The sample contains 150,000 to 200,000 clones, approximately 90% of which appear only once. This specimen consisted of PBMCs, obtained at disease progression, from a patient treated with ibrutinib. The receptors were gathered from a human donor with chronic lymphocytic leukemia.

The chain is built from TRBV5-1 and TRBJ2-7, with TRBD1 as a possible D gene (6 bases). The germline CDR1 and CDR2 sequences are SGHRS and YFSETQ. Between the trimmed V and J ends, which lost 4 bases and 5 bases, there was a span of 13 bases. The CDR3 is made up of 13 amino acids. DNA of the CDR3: TGCGCCAGCAGCCCCAGGGGTCAGCACGAGCAGTACTTC. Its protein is CASSPRGQHEQYF.

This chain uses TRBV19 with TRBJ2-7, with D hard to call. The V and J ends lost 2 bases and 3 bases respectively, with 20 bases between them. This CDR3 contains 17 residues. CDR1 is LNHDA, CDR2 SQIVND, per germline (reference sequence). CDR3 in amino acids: CASSIPLRAAGSYEQYF. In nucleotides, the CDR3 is TGTGCCAGTAGTATACCCTTACGGGCGGCTGGAAGCTACGAGCAGTACTTC.

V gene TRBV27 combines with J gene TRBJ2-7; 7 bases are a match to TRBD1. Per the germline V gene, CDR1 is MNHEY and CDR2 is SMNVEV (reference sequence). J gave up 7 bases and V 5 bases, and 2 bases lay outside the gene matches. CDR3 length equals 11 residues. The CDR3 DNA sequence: TGTGCCAGCAGTCGACAGGGTGAGCAGTACTTC. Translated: CASSRQGEQYF.

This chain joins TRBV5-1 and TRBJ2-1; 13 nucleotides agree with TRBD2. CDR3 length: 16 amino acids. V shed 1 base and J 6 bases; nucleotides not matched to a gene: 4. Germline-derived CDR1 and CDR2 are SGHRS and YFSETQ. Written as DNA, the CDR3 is TGCGCCAGCAGCTTGCCACTAGCGGGAGGGCTCAATGAGCAGTTCTTC. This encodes CASSLPLAGGLNEQFF.

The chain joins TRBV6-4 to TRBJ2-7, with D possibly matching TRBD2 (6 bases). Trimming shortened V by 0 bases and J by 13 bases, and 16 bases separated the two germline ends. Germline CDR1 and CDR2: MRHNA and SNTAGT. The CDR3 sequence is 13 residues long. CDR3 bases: TGTGCCAGCAGTGACTCGAGGGACTCCTTGATTTACTTC. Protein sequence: CASSDSRDSLIYF.

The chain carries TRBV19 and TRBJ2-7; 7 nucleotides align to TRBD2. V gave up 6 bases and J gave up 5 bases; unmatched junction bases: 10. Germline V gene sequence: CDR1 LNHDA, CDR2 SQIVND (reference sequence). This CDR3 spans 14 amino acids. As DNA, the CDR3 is TGTGCCAGTAGGCCACGCGGGAGTGGCGACGAGCAGTACTTC. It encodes CASRPRGSGDEQYF.

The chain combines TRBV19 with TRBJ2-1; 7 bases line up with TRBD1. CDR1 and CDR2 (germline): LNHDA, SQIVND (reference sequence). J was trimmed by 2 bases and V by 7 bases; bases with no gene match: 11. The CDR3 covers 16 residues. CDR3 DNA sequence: TGTGCCAGTACTACAGGGACAGCACCGACCTACAATGAGCAGTTCTTC. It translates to CASTTGTAPTYNEQFF.

The chain's CDR3 is CASSALDTWGNQPQHF. In DNA form, the CDR3 reads TGTGCCAGCAGCGCCCTTGACACCTGGGGCAATCAGCCCCAGCATTTT. V is TRBV9 and J is TRBJ1-5; no reliable D call. V was shortened by 3 bases and J by 2 bases, with 15 bases between the two germline ends. This CDR3 is built from 16 residues. CDR1 and CDR2 (germline): SGDLS, YYNGEE.